This T cell receptor beta chain was sequenced in a study of blood T cell repertoires in COVID-19. Only in-frame clones appear in the TCRdb table, and some are missing; sequencing was by immunoSEQ multiplex PCR. The sample holds over 45,000 clones, roughly 88% seen once. The receptor was derived from a man between 65 and 80 years old with acute or convalescent COVID-19. The specimen sequenced was peripheral blood.

CDR3 region: CASSWHRDTRTNTQYF. CDR3 nucleotides: TGTGCCAGCAGCTGGCACCGGGACACCCGCACGAATACGCAGTATTTT. The chain uses TRBV7-2 and TRBJ2-3; D is perhaps TRBD1 (6 bases). Germline CDR1 SGHTA, CDR2 FQGNSA. V was trimmed by 4 bases and J by 7 bases, leaving 21 bases between them. There are 16 residues in the CDR3.